The clone carrying this T cell receptor beta chain was found many times. Its antigen is not known. These data originate in a study of metastatic and nonmetastatic thyroid tumors. Findings and caveats of the study: Across blood and tumor, TCR beta diversity in malignant thyroid tumors was reportedly significantly higher than in benign nodules.

Germline values: CDR1 SGHNT, CDR2 YYREEE (reference sequence). After removal of 0 bases from V and 7 bases from J, the junction contained 9 bases not matched to a gene. The CDR3 spans 15 residues. Source study methods: A distant-metastasis classifier for papillary thyroid cancer was built using CDR3 differences across clinicopathological groups. MiXCR reprocessed the PCR reads for TCRdb. These V and J calls originate from TCRdb's pipeline instead of the authors' own analysis. Seen here are 15,000 to 20,000 clones, 30% to 35% observed once, and the top ten hold 7.3%. Before thyroid surgery, none of the patients had received any treatment.

The sequence was collected from a female donor with papillary thyroid cancer or a benign thyroid nodule (not recorded which). Some clones in this sample may be carry-over from other donors' samples. Sequencing was done on a sample of tumor tissue. The genes are TRBV5-4 and TRBJ2-7; 8 nucleotides line up with TRBD2. The CDR3 region has the DNA TGTGCCAGCAGCTTGGCCGGGGGGGCAGGGCGGGAGCAGTACTTC. This sequence encodes CASSLAGGAGREQYF.